These 20 T cell receptor beta chains were sequenced from one sample in a study of cytomegalovirus exposure and HLA in healthy donors (TCRdb year 2017). Library method: the immunoSEQ multiplex PCR assay. For the multiplex PCR, a mixture combining 60 forward primers for TCR Vbeta segments and 13 reverse primers for TCR Jbeta segments was used. The table was pulled from immuneACCESS by TCRdb, which kept in-frame rearrangements only. Such tables lose some clones; where checked, under half of the loss comes from unresolved V genes, and the rest has no known cause. The sample data list roughly 140,000 clones, and roughly three quarters of these were observed just once. The ten largest account for under 4.5% of the sample. The specimen was PBMCs. Receptor source: a man aged 18 to 30 in good health and CMV-seronegative.

This clone came up a few times. Distinct nucleotide sequences in the sample also encode this CDR3. This chain links TRBV7-9 with TRBJ1-3, with D perhaps matching TRBD1 (6 bases). With 5 bases removed from V and 1 base from J, the gap between germline ends came to 9 bases. This CDR3 has 14 amino acids. Germline CDR1 is SEHNR and CDR2 is FQNEAQ (reference sequence). The CDR3 sequence: CASSRQGSGNTIYF. The CDR3 nucleotides read TGTGCCAGCAGCCGTCAGGGGTCTGGAAACACCATATATTTT.

The chain recombines TRBV6-4 with TRBJ1-2; no definite D call. This CDR3 has 16 amino acids. CDR1 is MRHNA, CDR2 SNTAGT, per germline. V lost 4 bases to trimming and J lost 2 bases, with 17 bases between them. The CDR3 DNA reads as TGTGCCAGCAGTGGACCCTTAACAGACCAAAACTATGGCTACACCTTC. This encodes CASSGPLTDQNYGYTF.

The V call is TRBV14, the J call TRBJ2-3; TRBD2 agrees at 9 bases. The ends lost 3 bases at V and 2 bases at J; junction bases unmatched: 6. Looked up from germline, CDR1 is SGHDN and CDR2 is FVKESK. This CDR3 has 16 amino acids. The CDR3: CASSHGGRADTDTQYF. The DNA of the CDR3 is TGTGCCAGCAGCCATGGCGGGAGGGCAGACACAGATACGCAGTATTTT.

The gene calls are TRBV2 and TRBJ1-4; TRBD1 matches at 8 bases. The ends lost 4 bases at V and 7 bases at J; junction bases unmatched: 11. CDR1 is SNHLY, CDR2 FYNNEI, per germline. The CDR3 runs to 16 residues. The CDR3 DNA sequence: TGTGCCAGCAGTGTTGGGCAGGGGGCGGGTAGTGAAAAACTGTTTTTT. It encodes CASSVGQGAGSEKLFF.

This clone was counted only a few times. The chain employs TRBV5-1 and TRBJ1-2; 8 bases align to TRBD1. Unmatched junction bases numbered 4, after V lost 4 bases and J lost 5 bases. Germline V gene lookup returns CDR1 SGHRS and CDR2 YFSETQ. This CDR3 comprises 13 residues. The CDR3 protein is CASSPGQDYGYTF. CDR3 nucleotides: TGCGCCAGCAGCCCGGGACAGGATTATGGCTACACCTTC.

The rearrangement joins TRBV30 to TRBJ2-2; TRBD1 matches 8 bases. CDR1 GTSNPN and CDR2 SVGIG come from the germline V gene (reference sequence). The CDR3 consists of 15 residues. Germline trimming cut 2 bases from V and 6 bases from J; bases unmatched to any gene: 8. For the CDR3, the DNA is TGTGCCTGGAGTCGCGTCCAGGGGGCCGCCGGGGAGCTGTTTTTT. As protein: CAWSRVQGAAGELFF. Based on the CDR3 plus reference TRBV30 and TRBJ2-2, the full variable domain is SQTIHQWPATLVQPVGSPLSLECTVEGTSNPNLYWYRQAAGRGLQLLFYSVGIGQISSEVPQNLSASRPQDRQFILSSKKLLLSDSGFYLCAWSRVQGAAGELFFGEGSRLTVL.

This clone has only a few counts. The rearrangement joins TRBV7-9 to TRBJ2-1; weak D call: TRBD2 (6 bases). The CDR3 spans 17 residues. Deletions cut 5 bases from V and 3 bases from J, with 20 bases between. In germline, CDR1 is SEHNR, CDR2 FQNEAQ (reference sequence). The CDR3 here is CASSLGGVGGLYNEQFF. The CDR3 DNA reads as TGTGCCAGCAGCCTCGGAGGGGTGGGGGGACTCTACAATGAGCAGTTCTTC.

This clone appeared many times. The rearrangement links TRBV5-1 to TRBJ2-7; a possible D gene is TRBD1 (6 bases). This CDR3 has 13 residues. V was clipped by 7 bases and J by 2 bases, with 13 bases between them. CDR1 SGHRS and CDR2 YFSETQ come from the germline V gene. The chain's CDR3 is CASGKTGTYEQYF. The CDR3 DNA is TGCGCCAGCGGAAAGACAGGAACCTACGAGCAGTACTTC.

The chain is built from TRBV7-9 and TRBJ2-3; D not resolved. Deletions cut 3 bases from V and 2 bases from J, with 9 bases between. Germline-derived CDR1 and CDR2 are SEHNR and FQNEAQ (reference sequence). The CDR3 sequence is 14 residues long. The CDR3 DNA reads TGTGCCAGCAGCTTCATGGGCCCCACAGATACGCAGTATTTT. It encodes CASSFMGPTDTQYF.

This chain joins TRBV19 and TRBJ1-5; D uncertain. Germline values: CDR1 LNHDA, CDR2 SQIVND (reference sequence). The V gene lost 5 bases and the J gene lost 7 bases, with 12 bases spanning the gap. The CDR3 is 13 amino acids. CDR3 sequence (DNA): TGTGCCAGTAGTTTCAATCCCCCCCAGCCCCAGCATTTT. Its translation: CASSFNPPQPQHF.

This clone occurred once. The rearrangement joins TRBV10-2 to TRBJ1-1; no clear D. CDR1 is WSHSY, CDR2 SAAADI, per germline. This CDR3 region has 13 residues. With 8 bases removed from V and 4 bases from J, the gap between germline ends came to 14 bases. CDR3 in amino acids: CASGSTGSTEAFF. As DNA, the CDR3 is TGCGCCAGCGGGTCAACCGGGAGCACTGAAGCTTTCTTT.

J is TRBJ2-5 and V is TRBV7-8; D gene unclear. The germline gives CDR1 SGHVS, CDR2 FQNEAQ. This CDR3 comprises 15 residues. V lost 5 bases to trimming and J lost 1 base, with 14 bases between them. The CDR3 DNA reads TGTGCCAGCAGCCCGCGTCATTCAGGCCAAGAGACCCAGTACTTC. Its translation: CASSPRHSGQETQYF.

The chain couples TRBV6-5 to TRBJ1-2, with D perhaps TRBD1 (5 bases). The CDR3 is 13 amino acids. Germline V lookup: CDR1 MNHEY, CDR2 SVGAGI. Trimming left V 2 bases short and J 6 bases short, with 10 bases between. The CDR3 nucleotides are TGTGCCAGCAGTTACCAGGGTACAAATGGCTACACCTTC. Its protein product is CASSYQGTNGYTF.

The chain combines TRBV7-8 with TRBJ1-5, with TRBD1 as a possible D gene (6 bases). CDR1 and CDR2 (germline): SGHVS, FQNEAQ. Trimming pared 5 bases from V and 5 bases from J, leaving 19 bases between. CDR3 length equals 16 residues. CDR3 amino acids: CASSVLGRGLDQPQHF. The CDR3 DNA is TGTGCCAGCAGCGTCCTTGGCAGGGGCCTGGATCAGCCCCAGCATTTT.

This chain links TRBV25-1 with TRBJ1-4; TRBD1 is a possible D gene (6 bases). Germline CDR1 and CDR2: MGHDK and SYGVNS. The germline V and J ends were trimmed by 6 bases and 7 bases, with 18 bases remaining between them. The CDR3 consists of 15 residues. This CDR3 reads CASRPPGHLSEKLFF. The CDR3 region has the DNA TGTGCCAGCAGACCGCCGGGACATCTAAGTGAAAAACTGTTTTTT.

V gene TRBV19 combines with J gene TRBJ1-5; 7 bases agree with TRBD1. The ends lost 5 bases at V and 11 bases at J; junction bases unmatched: 12. Per germline, CDR1 LNHDA and CDR2 SQIVND (reference sequence). The CDR3 runs 14 residues. The CDR3 loop reads CASSAGQPFSAQHF. CDR3 DNA: TGTGCCAGTAGTGCGGGACAGCCCTTCAGCGCCCAGCATTTT.

The rearrangement joins TRBV4-1 to TRBJ1-1; D may be TRBD1 (6 bases). Trimming took 0 bases from V and 4 from J, leaving 21 bases between them. Germline V gene data show CDR1 as MGHRA and CDR2 as YSYEKL. The CDR3 runs to 18 residues. This chain's CDR3 is CASSQDEGGRRGITEAFF. The CDR3 DNA follows: TGCGCCAGCAGCCAAGATGAAGGGGGAAGACGTGGTATCACTGAAGCTTTCTTT.

The CDR3 nucleotides are TGTGCCTGGAGTAGGGGGGGCGCACGGACAGATACGCAGTATTTT. Protein product: CAWSRGGARTDTQYF. This rearrangement joins TRBV30 to TRBJ2-3, with D perhaps TRBD2 (7 bases). CDR3 length equals 15 residues. Trimming took off 2 bases at V and 3 bases at J, with 15 bases between the two ends. Germline V gene lookup returns CDR1 GTSNPN and CDR2 SVGIG (reference sequence).

The CDR3 sequence is CASSAGWGELFF. Here the CDR3 DNA reads TGTGCCAGCAGCGCGGGCTGGGGGGAGCTGTTTTTT. The chain couples TRBV13 to TRBJ2-2; the D gene is possibly TRBD2 (5 bases). The germline V and J ends were trimmed by 5 bases and 8 bases, with 9 bases remaining between them. The CDR3 runs 12 residues. The germline CDR1 and CDR2 sequences are PRHDT and FYEKMQ (reference sequence). The full variable domain, rest sourced from reference TRBV13 and TRBJ2-2, is AAGVIQSPRHLIKEKRETATLKCYPIPRHDTVYWYQQGPGQDPQFLISFYEKMQSDKGSIPDRFSAQQFSDYHSELNMSSLELGDSALYFCASSAGWGELFFGEGSRLTVL.

The CDR3: CASSLKGAGDVTGELFF. The CDR3 DNA follows: TGTGCCAGCAGCTTAAAGGGGGCGGGCGATGTCACCGGGGAGCTGTTTTTT. V usage is TRBV7-9 and J usage is TRBJ2-2; 7 bases align to TRBD1. J gave up 4 bases and V 2 bases, and 10 bases lay outside the gene matches. The CDR3 covers 17 residues. Germline-derived CDR1 and CDR2 are SEHNR and FQNEAQ (reference sequence).